This TCR beta chain was captured by sequencing in a study of post-analysis software for immune sequencing data. General study points: When compared against controls, multiple sclerosis patients showed significantly lower normalized Chao1 diversity. Analysis by F measure revealed that same-batch samples clustered strongly together.

Unique molecular identifiers were present in the TCR beta cDNA libraries. The T cell input of 1 to 10 million gave about half a million cDNA molecules. Each CDR3 protein gets one entry after TCRdb re-called the PCR reads with MiXCR. The sample records roughly 800,000 distinct CDR3 sequences, approximately 57% being singletons. Regarding this clonotype: Antigen specificity is unknown.

The sample comprised blood. The source is a girl aged 5 to 17 with multiple sclerosis.

The CDR3 region is CSARAAWGNEQFF. CDR3 DNA: TGCAGTGCGAGGGCCGCGTGGGGCAATGAGCAGTTCTTC. The V gene is TRBV20-1, the J gene TRBJ2-1; a possible D gene is TRBD2 (5 bases). The CDR3 extends over 13 amino acids. Germline V gives CDR1 DFQATT, CDR2 SNEGSKA (reference sequence). The V and J ends lost 6 bases and 6 bases respectively, with 15 bases between them.